This TCR beta chain was profiled in a study of cytomegalovirus exposure and HLA in healthy donors. Study-level points and caveats: More clonal expansion characterized HLA-associated TCR beta chains than equally common others in a later analysis. In a later analysis, the majority of CMV-associated beta chains seemingly showed HLA restriction.

PCR primers comprised 60 Vbeta and 13 Jbeta primers. The data were produced by immunoSEQ multiplex PCR, yet TCRdb's version contains in-frame clones alone and is incomplete. The table includes over 150,000 clones, about four fifths detected once. As for this clone: What it binds is not known. An end of the junction differs from the germline gene, which may be a read error.

What was sequenced was PBMCs. The sequence derives from a male donor in good health and CMV-seropositive.

The CDR3, as DNA: TGTGCTAGCAGCTTCGGGGGGGGCACAGATACGCAGTATTTT. Translation gives CASSFGGGTDTQYF. The J gene is TRBJ2-3, the V gene TRBV7-7; 8 bases match TRBD2. Germline CDR1 is SSHAT and CDR2 is FNYEAQ (reference sequence). The CDR3 has 14 amino acids.